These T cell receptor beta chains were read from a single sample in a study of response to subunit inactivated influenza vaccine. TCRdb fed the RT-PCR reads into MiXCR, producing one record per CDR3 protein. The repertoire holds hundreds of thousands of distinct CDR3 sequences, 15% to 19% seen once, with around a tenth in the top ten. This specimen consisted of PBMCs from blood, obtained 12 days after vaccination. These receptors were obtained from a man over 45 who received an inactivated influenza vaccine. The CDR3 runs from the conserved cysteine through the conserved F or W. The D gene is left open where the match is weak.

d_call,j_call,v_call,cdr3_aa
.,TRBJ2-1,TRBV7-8,CASSLGTAGSYNEQFF
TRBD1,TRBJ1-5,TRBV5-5,CAGNYSGTESNQPQHF
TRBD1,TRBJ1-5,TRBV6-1,CASSASGTGGNQPQHF
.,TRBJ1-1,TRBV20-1,CSASPHQGNTEAFF
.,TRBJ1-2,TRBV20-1,CSALRDDYGYTF
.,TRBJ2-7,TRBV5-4,CASSSEAGTRTYEQYF
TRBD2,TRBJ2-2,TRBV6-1,CASTPSGGSTGELFF
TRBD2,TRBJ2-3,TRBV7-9,CASSLSSGEADTQYF
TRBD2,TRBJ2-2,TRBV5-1,CASSFTPGLAPIPNTGELFF
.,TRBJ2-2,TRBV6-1,CASSLSGRRTGELFF
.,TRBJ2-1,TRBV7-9,CASSSREHEQFF
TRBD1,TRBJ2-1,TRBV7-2,CASKQDRGSYNEQFF
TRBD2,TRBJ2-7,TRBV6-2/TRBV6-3,CASRTGPGGYEQYF
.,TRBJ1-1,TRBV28,CASSSTSSSNTEAFF
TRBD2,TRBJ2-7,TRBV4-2,CASSQETGGLGYEQYF
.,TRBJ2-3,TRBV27,CASSFQDQAHPQYF
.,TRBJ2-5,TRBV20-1,CSAKAGVETQYF
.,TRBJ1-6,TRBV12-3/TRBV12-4,CASSLGRVANSPLHF
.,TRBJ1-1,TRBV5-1,CASSLTFGRTEAFF
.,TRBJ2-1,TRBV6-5,CASSYSFRGDNEQFF
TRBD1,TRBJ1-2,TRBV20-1,CSAKGQGDYGYTF
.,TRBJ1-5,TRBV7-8,CPSSLQADSNQPQHF
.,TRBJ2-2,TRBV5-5,CASSLSPGEHAGELFF
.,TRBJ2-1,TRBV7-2,CASSLAGSWEWHEQFF
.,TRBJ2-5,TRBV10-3,CAIRPGPQETQYF
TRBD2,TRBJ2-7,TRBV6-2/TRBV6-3,CASSNARGVYEQYF
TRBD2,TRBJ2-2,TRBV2,CASRDGLASTGELFF
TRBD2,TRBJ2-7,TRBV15,CATSEGLAVYEQYF
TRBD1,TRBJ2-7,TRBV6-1,CASSRPGTGLYEQYF
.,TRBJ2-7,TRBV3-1,CASSRRGFEQYF
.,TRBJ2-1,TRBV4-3,CASSPRDGLGGEQFF
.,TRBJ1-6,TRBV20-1,CSARAGTPATLHF
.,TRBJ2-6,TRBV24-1,CATAAASGANALTF
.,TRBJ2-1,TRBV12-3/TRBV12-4,CASSNSQGRYNEQFF
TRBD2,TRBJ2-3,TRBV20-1,CSSQGGLAAPDTQYF
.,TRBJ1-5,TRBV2,CASSEVLGGNQPQHF
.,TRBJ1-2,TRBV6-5,CASSYSGFLSDGYTF
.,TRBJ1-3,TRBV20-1,CSASPRNTGNTIYF
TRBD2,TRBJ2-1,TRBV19,CASQTSGWYNEQFF
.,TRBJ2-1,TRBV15,CATSGVWGPSYNEQFF
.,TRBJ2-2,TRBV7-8,CASSSKTRGTNTGELFF